What follows are 15 T cell receptor beta chains derived from one specimen sequenced in a study of blood T cell repertoires in COVID-19 (dated by TCRdb to 2019 to 2021). Libraries came from the immunoSEQ multiplex PCR assay. In its TCRdb copy, this immuneACCESS table keeps in-frame sequences only and misses some clones. Where compared with another copy, unresolved V genes explain less than half of these, and the others have no known cause. The sample table holds under 200,000 clones, of which around 82% were seen once. Of the sample, 5.2% falls within the top ten clones. The specimen was PBMCs or T cells enriched from blood (not recorded which). Receptor source: a woman aged 60-70 years with acute COVID-19.

The chain's CDR3 is CASSLGGGGTNEKLFF. The DNA for the CDR3 is TGTGCCAGCAGCTTAGGGGGAGGGGGGACTAATGAAAAACTGTTTTTT. The chain carries TRBV7-2 and TRBJ1-4; maybe TRBD1 (6 bases). The V and J ends lost 1 base and 2 bases respectively, with 11 bases between them. From germline, CDR1 is SGHTA and CDR2 FQGNSA. This CDR3 comprises 16 residues.

This clone was seen a handful of times. The J gene is TRBJ1-6, the V gene TRBV11-2; 8 positions match TRBD1. Trimming took 5 bases from V and 8 from J; bases not matched to a gene: 8. This CDR3 comprises 15 residues. Germline CDR1 and CDR2: SGHAT and FQNNGV. This CDR3 reads CASSQGQGRHSPLHF. DNA for the CDR3: TGTGCCAGCAGCCAAGGACAGGGACGGCATTCACCCCTCCACTTT.

This rearrangement joins TRBV30 to TRBJ1-4; D is possibly TRBD1 (6 bases). There are 15 residues in the CDR3. The V gene lost 4 bases and the J gene lost 7 bases, with 19 bases spanning the gap. The germline gives CDR1 GTSNPN, CDR2 SVGIG (reference sequence). The CDR3: CAWTETGKVGEKLFF. The CDR3 DNA reads as TGTGCCTGGACCGAAACAGGGAAAGTTGGTGAAAAACTGTTTTTT.

The V and J genes are TRBV6-5 and TRBJ2-3, with D tentatively TRBD1 (6 bases). The V gene's germline CDR1 is MNHEY and CDR2 SVGAGI. This CDR3 region has 14 residues. V was cut by 11 bases and J by 4 bases, with 19 bases left in between. The CDR3 sequence is CADRRYRGSDTQYF. CDR3 nucleotides: TGTGCCGACAGGAGGTATCGCGGTTCAGATACGCAGTATTTT.

V gene TRBV6-1 combines with J gene TRBJ1-4, with D uncertain. V lost 2 bases and J lost 10, with 17 bases in between. From germline, CDR1 is MNHNS and CDR2 SASEGT. CDR3 length: 15 amino acids. CDR3 sequence reads: CASSESRGVAGKLFF. The CDR3 DNA follows: TGTGCCAGCAGTGAATCTCGCGGGGTTGCGGGAAAACTGTTTTTT.

The V call is TRBV5-1, the J call TRBJ2-2; TRBD2 matches 11 bases. CDR1 is SGHRS, CDR2 YFSETQ, per germline. This CDR3 comprises 16 residues. Trimming took 4 bases from V and 1 from J; bases not matched to a gene: 3. The CDR3 nucleotides are TGCGCCAGCAGCCCTGGGACTAGCGGGAACACCGGGGAGCTGTTTTTT. Translation: CASSPGTSGNTGELFF.

V gene TRBV4-3 combines with J gene TRBJ2-3; maybe TRBD2 (5 bases). CDR1 is LGHNA and CDR2 is YSLEER in the germline V gene. V gave up 3 bases and J gave up 0 bases, with 10 bases separating them. The CDR3 has 15 residues. CDR3 in amino acids: CASSQIRTSTDTQYF. The CDR3, as DNA: TGCGCCAGCAGCCAGATACGGACTAGCACAGATACGCAGTATTTT.

This rearrangement joins TRBV7-6 to TRBJ1-2; possible D gene TRBD1, 5 bases. V was trimmed by 0 bases and J by 7 bases, leaving 15 bases between them. CDR3 length: 15 amino acids. Per the germline V gene, CDR1 is SGHVS and CDR2 is FNYEAQ. The CDR3 DNA follows: TGTGCCAGCAGCTTAGCGGGGGGGGGTACAGTTGGCTACACCTTC. Its protein product is CASSLAGGGTVGYTF.

The V call is TRBV28, the J call TRBJ2-7, with 10 bases lining up with TRBD2. V trimming: 7 bases; J trimming: 8 bases; junction bases outside the gene matches: 20. The CDR3 runs to 17 residues. Germline V gene sequence: CDR1 MDHEN, CDR2 SYDVKM. The CDR3 loop reads CASTPRSGGAIVHKQYV. CDR3 DNA sequence: TGTGCCAGCACCCCCCGCAGCGGGGGGGCCATTGTTCACAAGCAGTACGTC.

This sequence joins TRBV5-1 and TRBJ2-6, with D uncertain. The CDR3 covers 14 residues. Germline values: CDR1 SGHRS, CDR2 YFSETQ. Trimming removed 3 bases from V and 0 bases from J, with 4 bases in between. In nucleotides, the CDR3 is TGCGCCAGCAGCTCAGGCTCTGGGGCCAACGTCCTGACTTTC. Translated: CASSSGSGANVLTF. Using reference TRBV5-1 and TRBJ2-6 for the parts outside the CDR3, the full variable domain is KAGVTQTPRYLIKTRGQQVTLSCSPISGHRSVSWYQQTPGQGLQFLFEYFSETQRNKGNFPGRFSGRQFSNSRSEMNVSTLELGDSALYLCASSSGSGANVLTFGAGSRLTVL.

The J gene is TRBJ2-3, the V gene TRBV28, with TRBD1 matching 7 bases. The V gene end was trimmed by 8 bases and the J gene end by 4 bases; junction bases not matched to a gene: 9. The germline CDR1 and CDR2 sequences are MDHEN and SYDVKM. The CDR3 covers 14 residues. CDR3 amino acids: CASSEGGPPDTQYF. CDR3 bases: TGTGCCAGCTCCGAAGGGGGCCCTCCAGATACGCAGTATTTT.

This clone was observed once. The rearrangement joins TRBV6-2 or TRBV6-3 to TRBJ1-2; 11 bases map to TRBD1. Germline V CDR1 and CDR2: MNHEY, SVGEGT. The CDR3 consists of 15 residues. V lost 5 bases to trimming and J lost 8 bases; unmatched junction nucleotides: 10. The CDR3 DNA sequence: TGTGCCAGCAGTCGGGTCGGGACAGGGGGAAAAGGCTACACCTTC. Translating it yields CASSRVGTGGKGYTF.

The table lists this clone with a count of one. This sequence joins TRBV15 and TRBJ2-7; D is unclear. CDR3 length equals 16 residues. V lost 0 bases and J 1 base, leaving 13 bases between the germline ends. Germline V lookup: CDR1 LNHNV, CDR2 YYDKDF (reference sequence). CDR3 region: CATSRDFIGESYEQYF. The CDR3, as DNA: TGTGCCACCAGCAGAGATTTCATTGGAGAGTCCTACGAGCAGTACTTC.

V and J are TRBV7-8 and TRBJ1-2; no reliable D call. CDR3 length: 17 residues. The germline CDR1 and CDR2 sequences are SGHVS and FQNEAQ. V shed 5 bases and J shed 3 bases, with 22 bases lying between them. The CDR3: CASSQRSGGRVYYGYTF. For the CDR3, the DNA is TGTGCCAGCAGCCAAAGGTCCGGAGGGAGAGTCTACTATGGCTACACCTTC.

The chain links TRBV6-1 to TRBJ2-1, with 14 bases fitting TRBD2. Germline V gene sequence: CDR1 MNHNS, CDR2 SASEGT. The trim removed 3 bases at V and 2 bases at J, leaving 0 bases unmatched. The CDR3 spans 16 residues. The CDR3 is CASSETSGGAYNEQFF. The CDR3 DNA sequence: TGTGCCAGCAGTGAGACTAGCGGGGGGGCCTACAATGAGCAGTTCTTC.